These 29 T cell receptor beta chains came from one sample sequenced in a study of cytomegalovirus exposure and HLA in healthy donors (dated by TCRdb to about 2017). The library was obtained by the immunoSEQ multiplex PCR assay. For the multiplex PCR, a mixture combining 60 forward primers for TCR Vbeta segments and 13 reverse primers for TCR Jbeta segments was used. Not all clones reach the TCRdb copy of this immuneACCESS table, which keeps in-frame sequences only. Checked studies attribute under half of the gap to unresolved V genes and leave the rest unexplained. Here the sample has over 75,000 clones; approximately 65% occur a single time. The ten biggest clones cover around 1.9% of the sample. Sequencing was done on a sample of PBMCs. The receptors come from a young man in good health and CMV-seronegative.

This chain uses TRBV6-5 with TRBJ1-6; D is perhaps TRBD1 (5 bases). V was shortened by 3 bases and J by 6 bases, with 9 bases between the two germline ends. This CDR3 region has 14 residues. Germline V lookup: CDR1 MNHEY, CDR2 SVGAGI. CDR3 DNA sequence: TGTGCCAGCAGTTATCAGGGATTTAATTCACCCCTCCACTTT. It yields the protein CASSYQGFNSPLHF.

The chain recombines TRBV7-8 with TRBJ1-5; D is undetermined. Per germline, CDR1 SGHVS and CDR2 FQNEAQ. This CDR3 spans 15 amino acids. V lost 0 bases to trimming and J lost 6 bases, with 12 bases between them. The CDR3 here is CASSLARVSSQPQHF. CDR3 DNA: TGTGCCAGCAGCTTAGCTCGGGTATCGAGTCAGCCCCAGCATTTT.

The chain has TRBV2 and TRBJ2-7; the D gene is possibly TRBD2 (6 bases). V lost 6 bases and J 7 bases, leaving 13 bases between the germline ends. From germline, CDR1 is SNHLY and CDR2 FYNNEI. The CDR3 has 12 residues. The CDR3 reads CASRTAGREQYF. In nucleotides, the CDR3 is TGTGCCAGCAGAACCGCGGGGAGGGAGCAGTACTTC.

The chain links TRBV6-1 to TRBJ1-5; TRBD1 matches 9 bases. This CDR3 has 15 residues. With V trimmed by 1 base and J by 6 bases, 4 bases remained unmatched. Germline V gene data show CDR1 as MNHNS and CDR2 as SASEGT. The CDR3 nucleotides read TGTGCCAGCAGTGAAGAGGGACAGGGCTTTCAGCCCCAGCATTTT. Amino acids: CASSEEGQGFQPQHF.

This chain links TRBV9 with TRBJ1-2; a weak D match, TRBD1 (5 bases). Germline loops: CDR1 SGDLS, CDR2 YYNGEE. The germline V and J ends were trimmed by 4 bases and 5 bases, with 18 bases remaining between them. The CDR3 is 15 amino acids. The CDR3 bases are TGTGCCAGCAGCCTTCAATTGACAGCTGCTTATGGCTACACCTTC. Translating gives CASSLQLTAAYGYTF.

The CDR3 region has the DNA TGTGCCAGCAGTGAACTTGAGACTATCCAAGAGACCCAGTACTTC. Residues: CASSELETIQETQYF. The V gene is TRBV25-1, the J gene TRBJ2-5; possibly TRBD2 for D (5 bases). The CDR3 sequence is 15 residues long. The germline CDR1 and CDR2 sequences are MGHDK and SYGVNS. Trimming took off 2 bases at V and 1 base at J, with 11 bases between the two ends.

This sequence joins TRBV6-1 and TRBJ1-2, with TRBD1 as a possible D gene (6 bases). V lost 4 bases to trimming and J lost 0 bases, with 18 bases between them. The CDR3 length is 17 residues. Germline CDR1 MNHNS, CDR2 SASEGT. The CDR3: CASSVPPGQRANYGYTF. The CDR3 bases are TGTGCCAGCAGTGTACCCCCTGGACAGAGAGCTAACTATGGCTACACCTTC.

This chain joins TRBV18 and TRBJ2-7; TRBD1 agrees at 8 bases. The junction had 4 bases not matched to a gene; V was cut back by 0 bases and J by 0 bases. CDR3 size: 16 residues. Germline CDR1 is KGHSH and CDR2 is LQKENI. DNA of the CDR3: TGTGCCAGCTCACCACCCGACAGGGGTGCCTCCTACGAGCAGTACTTC. Translated, it gives CASSPPDRGASYEQYF. Supplemented by reference TRBV18 and TRBJ2-7, the full variable domain reads NAGVMQNPRHLVRRRGQEARLRCSPMKGHSHVYWYRQLPEEGLKFMVYLQKENIIDESGMPKERFSAEFPKEGPSILRIQQVVRGDSAAYFCASSPPDRGASYEQYFGPGTRLTVT.

This clone was seen more than once but under ten times. The chain recombines TRBV7-8 with TRBJ2-3; possibly TRBD2 for D (8 bases). The CDR3 length is 18 residues. V was shortened by 5 bases and J by 4 bases, with 25 bases between the two germline ends. Germline CDR1 and CDR2: SGHVS and FQNEAQ. The chain's CDR3 is CASSLVAGGGQGADTQYF. The CDR3 DNA sequence: TGTGCCAGCAGCCTAGTGGCCGGGGGGGGCCAGGGGGCAGATACGCAGTATTTT.

In its sample, this clone was seen a few times. V gene TRBV4-3 combines with J gene TRBJ2-5; D not resolved. The CDR3 covers 14 residues. The V end lost 4 bases, the J end lost 3 bases, and 12 bases lay between the germline ends. Germline lookup yields CDR1 LGHNA and CDR2 YSLEER. CDR3: CASSLIVFKETQYF. The DNA of the CDR3 is TGCGCCAGCAGCCTTATAGTGTTTAAAGAGACCCAGTACTTC.

This chain links TRBV4-1 with TRBJ1-4; no clear D gene. Trimming cost V 3 bases and J 5 bases, with 7 bases left between them. The CDR3 totals 13 residues. Germline CDR1 reads MGHRA; CDR2 reads YSYEKL. CDR3 protein: CASSQAHNEKLFF. Written as DNA, the CDR3 is TGCGCCAGCAGCCAGGCCCACAATGAAAAACTGTTTTTT.

This sequence joins TRBV6-1 and TRBJ2-6, with D tentatively TRBD1 (5 bases). CDR1 and CDR2 from the germline V gene are MNHNS and SASEGT. V lost 4 bases and J lost 0, with 7 bases in between. The CDR3 spans 15 residues. Written as DNA, the CDR3 is TGTGCCAGCAGTGGAGACAGCTCTGGGGCCAACGTCCTGACTTTC. Its protein is CASSGDSSGANVLTF.

This clone showed up just once. The rearrangement links TRBV4-3 to TRBJ2-5, with TRBD2 matching over 14 bases. CDR1 and CDR2 (germline): LGHNA, YSLEER. Trimming took 3 bases from V and 6 from J; bases not matched to a gene: 3. This CDR3 comprises 15 residues. CDR3: CASSQGLAGDKTQYF. DNA of the CDR3: TGCGCCAGCAGCCAGGGACTAGCGGGGGATAAGACCCAGTACTTC.

The J gene is TRBJ1-3, the V gene TRBV2; TRBD1 matches at 8 bases. CDR1 SNHLY and CDR2 FYNNEI come from the germline V gene. The J segment lost 9 bases and the V segment lost 0 bases, leaving 10 bases of the junction unmatched. This CDR3 is 16 amino acids long. The CDR3 DNA reads TGTGCCAGCAGTGAAGCCTATGGGACAGGAGGGAGCACCATATATTTT. This translates into CASSEAYGTGGSTIYF.

This chain links TRBV6-1 with TRBJ1-1, with TRBD1 matching 7 bases. The junction had 6 bases not matched to a gene; V was cut back by 5 bases and J by 0 bases. Germline V gene data show CDR1 as MNHNS and CDR2 as SASEGT. CDR3 length: 15 residues. Here the CDR3 reads CASSSQGTLNTEAFF. CDR3 DNA: TGTGCCAGCAGTTCACAGGGGACACTGAACACTGAAGCTTTCTTT.

The chain has TRBV6-4 and TRBJ1-6; D is ambiguous. The CDR3 runs to 15 residues. Germline V gene sequence: CDR1 MRHNA, CDR2 SNTAGT. V lost 8 bases and J lost 7, with 18 bases in between. CDR3 bases: TGTGCCAGCGCAGCGGACGGGTTCTCCAATTCACCCCTCCACTTT. Protein: CASAADGFSNSPLHF.

This clone was detected only a few times. The chain employs TRBV18 and TRBJ1-1, with D tentatively TRBD1 (5 bases). The CDR3 sequence is 14 residues long. Germline lookup yields CDR1 KGHSH and CDR2 LQKENI. Trimming took off 1 base at V and 5 bases at J, with 11 bases between the two ends. The CDR3 nucleotides read TGTGCCAGCTCACCACAGGGAAGGACAACTGAAGCTTTCTTT. Protein sequence: CASSPQGRTTEAFF.

V gene TRBV29-1 combines with J gene TRBJ2-1, with D possibly TRBD2 on 7 matching bases. Germline V gene sequence: CDR1 SQVTM, CDR2 ANQGSEA. CDR3 size: 14 residues. V lost 3 bases and J 4 bases, leaving 13 bases between the germline ends. The CDR3 DNA is TGCAGCGTTGAGCGGGGGACACGTTACAATGAGCAGTTCTTC. It codes for CSVERGTRYNEQFF.

The chain links TRBV30 to TRBJ2-7, with D maybe TRBD2 (6 bases). Trimming pared 3 bases from V and 0 bases from J, leaving 9 bases between. Germline V gene lookup returns CDR1 GTSNPN and CDR2 SVGIG (reference sequence). CDR3 length: 13 residues. DNA of the CDR3: TGTGCCTGGAGCGGGGGTAACTCCTACGAGCAGTACTTC. Protein product: CAWSGGNSYEQYF.

V is TRBV15 and J is TRBJ1-4; D unclear. This CDR3 has 17 amino acids. Trimming stripped 1 base from V and 0 bases from J, with 12 bases between. Germline CDR1 is LNHNV and CDR2 is YYDKDF (reference sequence). This CDR3 is CATSRGNGATTNEKLFF. The CDR3 coding sequence is TGTGCCACCAGCAGAGGAAACGGAGCTACAACTAATGAAAAACTGTTTTTT.

Notes on this clone: Different DNA sequences within this sample yield the same CDR3. The chain uses TRBV28 and TRBJ1-1; D unresolved. The CDR3 is 13 amino acids. In germline, CDR1 is MDHEN, CDR2 SYDVKM. Trimming left V 6 bases short and J 0 bases short, with 8 bases between. The chain's CDR3 is CASRPRVNTEAFF. The CDR3 coding sequence is TGTGCCAGCAGACCACGGGTGAACACTGAAGCTTTCTTT.

This clone was seen only a few times. V usage is TRBV15 and J usage is TRBJ2-5; no clear D gene. The CDR3 spans 16 residues. V was cut by 3 bases and J by 1 base, with 15 bases left in between. Germline V gene data show CDR1 as LNHNV and CDR2 as YYDKDF (reference sequence). The CDR3 is CATSSNPLPGQETQYF. The CDR3 nucleotides read TGTGCCACCAGCAGCAACCCCCTCCCGGGCCAAGAGACCCAGTACTTC.

CDR3 nucleotide sequence: TGCGCCAGCAGCCAAGATATGGCTTCTGGAAACACCATATATTTT. It codes for CASSQDMASGNTIYF. J is TRBJ1-3 and V is TRBV4-1; no clear D gene. V lost 0 bases and J 1 base, leaving 7 bases between the germline ends. The CDR3 runs 15 residues. CDR1 is MGHRA, CDR2 YSYEKL, per germline.

The chain links TRBV7-2 to TRBJ2-5; TRBD2 matches 8 bases. CDR1 is SGHTA and CDR2 is FQGNSA in the germline V gene. The CDR3 has 14 amino acids. With 7 bases clipped from V and 4 bases from J, the junction kept 8 bases outside the gene matches. The CDR3 bases are TGTGCCAGCACCCTACCCACTAGCGGAGAGACCCAGTACTTC. Encoded protein: CASTLPTSGETQYF.

J is TRBJ2-7 and V is TRBV30; D perhaps matches TRBD2 (5 bases). CDR1 is GTSNPN, CDR2 SVGIG, per germline (reference sequence). The CDR3 runs to 17 residues. Trimming stripped 3 bases from V and 2 bases from J, with 23 bases between. CDR3 sequence reads: CAWREPFYGERAYEQYF. The DNA for the CDR3 is TGTGCCTGGAGAGAACCCTTTTACGGGGAGAGAGCCTACGAGCAGTACTTC.

J is TRBJ1-2 and V is TRBV6-1; D uncertain. The CDR3 length is 12 residues. Trimming shortened V by 6 bases and J by 5 bases, and 10 bases separated the two germline ends. The germline V gene has CDR1 MNHNS and CDR2 SASEGT. The CDR3 DNA is TGTGCCAGCAGCGATATCGGGTATGGCTACACCTTC. Translated, it gives CASSDIGYGYTF.

The chain employs TRBV27 and TRBJ2-1; 9 nucleotides align to TRBD2. Unmatched junction bases numbered 7, after V lost 9 bases and J lost 1 base. Germline CDR1 reads MNHEY; CDR2 reads SMNVEV (reference sequence). The CDR3 extends over 15 amino acids. The CDR3 is CASHKAGGSYNEQFF. DNA of the CDR3: TGTGCCAGTCACAAAGCGGGAGGTTCCTACAATGAGCAGTTCTTC.

The V gene is TRBV4-1, the J gene TRBJ1-1, with D perhaps TRBD1 (5 bases). Germline V gene lookup returns CDR1 MGHRA and CDR2 YSYEKL. Trimming cost V 1 base and J 4 bases, with 7 bases left between them. CDR3 length equals 13 residues. CDR3 in amino acids: CASSQGRGTEAFF. The CDR3 region has the DNA TGCGCCAGCAGCCAAGGGAGGGGCACTGAAGCTTTCTTT.

The chain joins TRBV4-1 to TRBJ2-7; 7 positions match TRBD1. The junction had 8 bases not matched to a gene; V was cut back by 3 bases and J by 0 bases. This CDR3 region has 16 residues. CDR1 and CDR2 (germline): MGHRA, YSYEKL. The CDR3 protein is CASSHDRVGDSYEQYF. CDR3 nucleotides: TGCGCCAGCAGCCACGACAGGGTAGGGGACTCCTACGAGCAGTACTTC.